This T cell receptor beta chain was recorded in a study of blood T cell repertoires in COVID-19. On the study more broadly: Samples of COVID-19 (acute and convalescent) were obtained from the United States, Italy and Spain. Sources were T cells, B-cell-depleted T cells, or PBMCs; the material itself was cDNA or gDNA.

Source study methods: Using reference gene primer amplification, nucleated cell counts were estimated. The repertoire was sequenced with immunoSEQ multiplex PCR; TCRdb's copy has only in-frame clones and lacks some. The DNA was the basis for D and trimming; V, J and clone size are from that table. The data contain 50,000 to 70,000 clones, approximately 84% of them singletons. This CDR3 contains 14 residues. The V gene lost 7 bases and the J gene lost 9 bases, with 16 bases spanning the gap. Germline lookup yields CDR1 MNHNY and CDR2 SVGAGI (reference sequence). This chain uses TRBV6-6 with TRBJ1-6; D not certain. The source of this sequence is a man in his sixties or seventies with active COVID-19. Input material: peripheral blood. CDR3 amino acids: CASTPEDTASPLHF. Written as DNA, the CDR3 is TGTGCCAGCACCCCCGAAGACACCGCTTCACCCCTCCACTTT.